These 26 T cell receptor beta chains were all obtained from the same sample, sequenced in a study of shared clonotypes between healthy human individuals. Naive CD8 cells lacked CD45RO and underwent positive selection for CCR7, leaving out terminally differentiated effector memory CD45RA+ cells. Profiling relied on immunoSEQ multiplex PCR, and the TCRdb table lists in-frame clones only, not all of them. The data show 2 million to 2.5 million clones, about 92% seen once. The sample comprised naive CD8+ T cells from PBMCs. The source is a man younger than 35 in good health. Some clones in this sample may be carry-over from other donors' samples.

The CDR3 coding sequence is TGTGCCATCAGTGATTTAAAGACAGGGTACGATGAGCAGTTCTTC. Its translation: CAISDLKTGYDEQFF. This chain connects TRBV10-3 to TRBJ2-1, with 7 positions matching TRBD1. V shed 3 bases, J shed 8 bases, and the junction held 10 bases outside the gene matches. The CDR3 extends over 15 amino acids. CDR1 is ENHRY and CDR2 is SYGVKD in the germline V gene.

The chain has TRBV27 and TRBJ2-7; 10 bases map to TRBD1. V trimming: 6 bases; J trimming: 2 bases; junction bases outside the gene matches: 7. Germline CDR1 MNHEY, CDR2 SMNVEV (reference sequence). The CDR3 totals 15 residues. DNA for the CDR3: TGTGCCAGCAGGCCGGGACAGGGGTGGACCTACGAGCAGTACTTC. It yields the protein CASRPGQGWTYEQYF.

V gene TRBV7-2 combines with J gene TRBJ2-2; 14 bases fit TRBD2. The CDR3 loop spans 19 amino acids. Germline lookup yields CDR1 SGHTA and CDR2 FQGNSA. V lost 5 bases, J lost 3 bases, and 11 bases stayed unmatched. Here the CDR3 DNA reads TGTGCCAGCAGCCGAACGGGACTAGCGGGAGTGGGCGACACCGGGGAGCTGTTTTTT. Protein: CASSRTGLAGVGDTGELFF.

V and J are TRBV5-6 and TRBJ2-7; the D gene could be TRBD1 or TRBD2 (5 bases each). This CDR3 has 14 residues. Germline V gene sequence: CDR1 SGHDT, CDR2 YYEEEE. Trimming stripped 0 bases from V and 2 bases from J, with 9 bases between. The CDR3 DNA is TGTGCCAGCAGCTTGGGGGACCACCCCTACGAGCAGTACTTC. It specifies CASSLGDHPYEQYF.

V gene TRBV7-7 combines with J gene TRBJ2-7; D is ambiguous. This CDR3 is 13 amino acids long. Germline assignment: CDR1 SSHAT and CDR2 FNYEAQ (reference sequence). Trimming removed 1 base from V and 4 bases from J, with 8 bases in between. The chain's CDR3 is CASSLGRGYEQYF. The CDR3 coding sequence is TGTGCCAGCAGCTTAGGCAGAGGATACGAGCAGTACTTC. Complete variable domain (other parts from reference TRBV7-7 and TRBJ2-7): GAGVSQSPRYKVTKRGQDVTLRCDPISSHATLYWYQQALGQGPEFLTYFNYEAQPDKSGLPSDRFSAERPEGSISTLTIQRTEQRDSAMYRCASSLGRGYEQYFGPGTRLTVT.

The rearrangement uses TRBV4-1 and TRBJ1-1; D ambiguous. Germline-derived CDR1 and CDR2 are MGHRA and YSYEKL. The CDR3 contains 15 residues. Trimming stripped 5 bases from V and 7 bases from J, with 20 bases between. CDR3 bases: TGCGCCAGCAGCAACCTGAGGGTGGCCAAACTTGAAGCTTTCTTT. It specifies CASSNLRVAKLEAFF.

The rearrangement joins TRBV19 to TRBJ1-1; 7 bases align to TRBD1. In germline, CDR1 is LNHDA, CDR2 SQIVND (reference sequence). The CDR3 has 17 amino acids. J gave up 4 bases and V 7 bases, and 18 bases lay outside the gene matches. CDR3 residues: CASINYRGGDAGTEAFF. The DNA of the CDR3 is TGTGCCAGTATAAACTACAGGGGAGGAGACGCCGGCACTGAAGCTTTCTTT.

V usage is TRBV20-1 and J usage is TRBJ1-2, with unresolved D. The germline V gene encodes CDR1 DFQATT and CDR2 SNEGSKA (reference sequence). The V and J ends lost 6 bases and 4 bases respectively, with 9 bases between them. The CDR3 length is 11 residues. The CDR3 protein is CSALSVYGYTF. The CDR3 region has the DNA TGCAGTGCCCTCTCGGTCTATGGCTACACCTTC.

The chain employs TRBV6-1 and TRBJ2-7; no reliable D call. V gave up 2 bases and J gave up 1 base, with 12 bases separating them. The CDR3 has 15 residues. Germline assignment: CDR1 MNHNS and CDR2 SASEGT. The DNA of the CDR3 is TGTGCCAGCAGTGAATTTAATGGCCGATCCTACGAGCAGTACTTC. Translated: CASSEFNGRSYEQYF.

The chain is built from TRBV7-9 and TRBJ2-3; 8 nucleotides agree with TRBD2. This CDR3 has 18 residues. With V trimmed by 1 base and J by 4 bases, 13 bases remained unmatched. Germline V gene data show CDR1 as SEHNR and CDR2 as FQNEAQ (reference sequence). CDR3 amino acids: CASSLDFGREELADTQYF. The CDR3 DNA reads as TGTGCCAGCAGCTTAGATTTTGGGCGGGAGGAGTTGGCAGATACGCAGTATTTT.

This chain connects TRBV5-4 to TRBJ2-1; 7 bases match TRBD2. From germline, CDR1 is SGHNT and CDR2 YYREEE (reference sequence). The CDR3 is 16 residues long. With V trimmed by 0 bases and J by 1 base, 4 bases remained unmatched. The CDR3 bases are TGTGCCAGCAGCTTGGGTAGCGGGCCTTCCTACAATGAGCAGTTCTTC. It encodes CASSLGSGPSYNEQFF. The variable domain in full, with the rest retrieved from reference TRBV5-4 and TRBJ2-1, is ETGVTQSPTHLIKTRGQQVTLRCSSQSGHNTVSWYQQALGQGPQFIFQYYREEENGRGNFPPRFSGLQFPNYSSELNVNALELDDSALYLCASSLGSGPSYNEQFFGPGTRLTVL.

The genes are TRBV5-1 and TRBJ2-7, with 11 bases lining up with TRBD1. CDR1 is SGHRS, CDR2 YFSETQ, per germline. The V and J ends lost 3 bases and 2 bases, in that order; junction bases with no gene match: 4. The CDR3 extends over 15 amino acids. The CDR3 reads CASSWTGGLTYEQYF. CDR3 DNA sequence: TGCGCCAGCAGCTGGACAGGGGGCCTAACCTACGAGCAGTACTTC.

The rearrangement joins TRBV4-1 to TRBJ1-1, with D tentatively TRBD1 (6 bases). V was shortened by 4 bases and J by 5 bases, with 23 bases between the two germline ends. The V gene's germline CDR1 is MGHRA and CDR2 YSYEKL. The CDR3 length is 17 residues. CDR3 region: CASSLTLDRSPPTEAFF. CDR3 nucleotide sequence: TGCGCCAGCAGCCTAACCTTGGACAGATCTCCCCCAACTGAAGCTTTCTTT.

This rearrangement joins TRBV4-3 to TRBJ1-4; a possible D gene is TRBD1 (5 bases). Germline V gene sequence: CDR1 LGHNA, CDR2 YSLEER. The CDR3 is 15 amino acids. Trimming shortened V by 3 bases and J by 6 bases, and 14 bases separated the two germline ends. The CDR3 sequence is CASSQSREVYEKLFF. The CDR3 DNA reads as TGCGCCAGCAGCCAGTCCAGGGAGGTGTATGAAAAACTGTTTTTT.

This clone was counted a single time. The V gene is TRBV5-8, the J gene TRBJ1-5; D uncertain. This CDR3 has 15 amino acids. V lost 1 base and J 7 bases, leaving 15 bases between the germline ends. The germline CDR1 and CDR2 sequences are SGHTS and YDEGEE. CDR3 amino acids: CASSLSPPGHQPQHF. CDR3 in DNA: TGTGCCAGCAGCTTGAGTCCCCCGGGCCACCAGCCCCAGCATTTT.

Only a few counts were recorded for this clone. This chain joins TRBV28 and TRBJ1-1; D is undetermined. Germline CDR1 reads MDHEN; CDR2 reads SYDVKM. The CDR3 spans 17 residues. V was clipped by 0 bases and J by 1 base, with 15 bases between them. CDR3 nucleotides: TGTGCCAGCAGTTTATGGTCCGGGCACGAGGAGAACACTGAAGCTTTCTTT. This encodes CASSLWSGHEENTEAFF.

This CDR3 is CASSGTVRQETQYF. DNA of the CDR3: TGTGCCAGCAGTGGGACTGTTAGACAAGAGACCCAGTACTTC. This chain uses TRBV28 with TRBJ2-5; tentatively, D is TRBD2 (6 bases). Trimming took off 5 bases at V and 2 bases at J, with 12 bases between the two ends. CDR1 and CDR2 from the germline V gene are MDHEN and SYDVKM. This CDR3 has 14 amino acids. Complete variable domain (other parts from reference TRBV28 and TRBJ2-5): DVKVTQSSRYLVKRTGEKVFLECVQDMDHENMFWYRQDPGLGLRLIYFSYDVKMKEKGDIPEGYSVSREKKERFSLILESASTNQTSMYLCASSGTVRQETQYFGPGTRLLVL.

The V call is TRBV4-3, the J call TRBJ2-7; 7 nucleotides agree with TRBD2. The germline gives CDR1 LGHNA, CDR2 YSLEER. The CDR3 covers 16 residues. J was trimmed by 0 bases and V by 0 bases; bases with no gene match: 5. The CDR3: CASSQDVPSGSYEQYF. CDR3 bases: TGCGCCAGCAGCCAAGACGTGCCTAGCGGCTCCTACGAGCAGTACTTC.

This chain joins TRBV5-8 and TRBJ1-5; possible D gene TRBD1, 5 bases. CDR3 length equals 14 residues. Germline-derived CDR1 and CDR2 are SGHTS and YDEGEE. The CDR3: CAFGHGGEDQPQHF. In nucleotides, the CDR3 is TGTGCTTTTGGCCATGGGGGGGAGGACCAGCCCCAGCATTTT. The full variable domain, rest sourced from reference TRBV5-8 and TRBJ1-5, is EAGVTQSPTHLIKTRGQQATLRCSPISGHTSVYWYQQALGLGLQFLLWYDEGEERNRGNFPPRFSGRQFPNYSSELNVNALELEDSALYLCAFGHGGEDQPQHFGDGTRLSIL.

V and J are TRBV9 and TRBJ2-1, with TRBD2 matching over 7 bases. The CDR3 length is 14 residues. V shed 3 bases, J shed 5 bases, and the junction held 5 bases outside the gene matches. The germline V gene encodes CDR1 SGDLS and CDR2 YYNGEE. The DNA of the CDR3 is TGTGCCAGCAGCGAGCGGGACTGGAACAATGAGCAGTTCTTC. It is translated as CASSERDWNNEQFF.

CDR3 sequence: CASSWGRGAGGRETQYF. The CDR3 DNA sequence: TGTGCCAGCAGCTGGGGGCGGGGCGCAGGGGGCAGAGAGACCCAGTACTTC. This chain joins TRBV5-4 and TRBJ2-5; 8 nucleotides agree with TRBD1. Unmatched junction bases numbered 14, after V lost 3 bases and J lost 4 bases. This CDR3 comprises 17 residues. The germline V gene encodes CDR1 SGHNT and CDR2 YYREEE (reference sequence).

This clone was seen a single time. V is TRBV11-2 and J is TRBJ2-7; tentative D call: TRBD1 (5 bases). The CDR3 is 12 amino acids. V lost 4 bases to trimming and J lost 12 bases, with 16 bases between them. CDR1 is SGHAT, CDR2 FQNNGV, per germline. The CDR3 DNA reads TGTGCCAGCAGCTGGGGCTCCAGAAGTGTGTACTTC. This codes for CASSWGSRSVYF.

This clone came up once. V is TRBV9 and J is TRBJ2-1; 8 bases fit TRBD2. V dropped 0 bases and J dropped 8; count of bases not matched to a gene: 10. This CDR3 has 16 residues. The germline CDR1 and CDR2 sequences are SGDLS and YYNGEE. The CDR3 here is CASSVEGSGSSDEQFF. CDR3 DNA: TGTGCCAGCAGCGTAGAGGGGAGCGGGAGTAGCGATGAGCAGTTCTTC.

The chain carries TRBV30 and TRBJ2-3, with TRBD2 identical over 10 bases. V shed 1 base, J shed 0 bases, and the junction held 4 bases outside the gene matches. The CDR3 consists of 16 residues. Germline V CDR1 and CDR2: GTSNPN, SVGIG (reference sequence). This CDR3 reads CAWSGTSGLSTDTQYF. The CDR3, as DNA: TGTGCCTGGAGTGGGACTAGCGGACTTAGCACAGATACGCAGTATTTT.

The chain joins TRBV5-6 to TRBJ1-3; D perhaps matches TRBD1 (5 bases). The CDR3 sequence is 18 residues long. Per the germline V gene, CDR1 is SGHDT and CDR2 is YYEEEE. Trimming removed 0 bases from V and 0 bases from J, with 16 bases in between. CDR3 in amino acids: CASSLGWRGPISGNTIYF. Here the CDR3 DNA reads TGTGCCAGCAGCTTGGGGTGGAGGGGACCCATCTCTGGAAACACCATATATTTT.

The chain is built from TRBV5-1 and TRBJ2-1, with D unclear. The germline CDR1 and CDR2 sequences are SGHRS and YFSETQ. This CDR3 spans 14 amino acids. Deletions cut 4 bases from V and 10 bases from J, with 18 bases between. This CDR3 is CASSPELVVWEQFF. The CDR3 coding sequence is TGCGCCAGCAGCCCCGAGCTAGTAGTATGGGAGCAGTTCTTC.